This is a list of T cell receptor beta chains from one sample in a study of OX40 agonist ivuxolimab in advanced cancers. Only in-frame clones appear in the TCRdb table, and some are missing; sequencing was by immunoSEQ multiplex PCR. The sample includes some 60,000 clones, around nine tenths of them seen just once. The sample was CD4+ or CD8+ T cells sorted from blood, taken in a trial of the OX40 agonist ivuxolimab. The receptors come from an adult with an advanced solid tumor such as melanoma, head and neck, liver or kidney cancer. Both conserved end residues are part of each CDR3. Each record gives: clone size, V gene, J gene, D gene, CDR3 protein, CDR3 DNA. D genes are given only for firm matches. The size of a clone is reported for some rows only, either as once, few or many, or as a class for expanded clones.

once	TRBV4-1	TRBJ2-1	.	CASSQDRNEQFF	TGCGCCAGCAGCCAAGATCGCAATGAGCAGTTCTTC
.	TRBV15	TRBJ1-4	.	CATSRSNIFQTGRNEKLFF	TGTGCCACCAGCAGATCAAATATTTTCCAAACAGGGCGTAATGAAAAACTGTTTTTT
.	TRBV5-1	TRBJ1-3	TRBD1	CASSAGTANSGNTIYF	TGCGCCAGCAGCGCTGGGACAGCAAACTCTGGAAACACCATATATTTT
.	TRBV28	TRBJ2-7	.	CASSLSGGPTREQYF	TGTGCCAGCAGTTTAAGTGGGGGACCTACTCGCGAGCAGTACTTC
.	TRBV30	TRBJ2-3	.	CAWSPKGAMTTDTQYF	TGTGCCTGGAGCCCTAAAGGGGCGATGACCACAGATACGCAGTATTTT
.	TRBV10-3	TRBJ2-3	.	CAIMGVHGDTQYF	TGTGCCATCATGGGAGTCCACGGGGATACGCAGTATTTT
few	TRBV21-1	TRBJ2-7	.	CASSNSIRNGLNF	TGTGCCAGCAGCAATAGCATAAGGAATGGACTTAACTTC
.	TRBV19	TRBJ1-3	TRBD1	CASSISLRQGARATIYF	TGTGCCAGTAGTATCAGCTTACGACAGGGGGCGCGAGCCACCATATATTTT
.	TRBV6-1	TRBJ2-7	.	CASSSGGALSYEQYF	TGTGCCAGCAGTTCAGGGGGGGCTCTCTCCTACGAGCAGTACTTC
.	TRBV18	TRBJ1-2	.	CASSPPARFNYGYTF	TGTGCCAGCTCACCCCCTGCCCGCTTCAACTATGGCTACACCTTC
.	TRBV5-6	TRBJ2-7	TRBD2	CASSYLTSGSNEQYF	TGTGCCAGCAGCTATTTGACTAGCGGGAGCAACGAGCAGTACTTC
once	TRBV28	TRBJ2-1	.	CASSPDMAVNEQFF	TGTGCCAGCAGTCCCGACATGGCGGTCAATGAGCAGTTCTTC
.	TRBV7-2	TRBJ2-6	TRBD1	CASSLRGLGANVLTF	TGTGCCAGCAGCTTAAGGGGGCTCGGGGCCAACGTCCTGACTTTC
.	TRBV4-3	TRBJ2-1	.	CASSQEYGEDEQFF	TGCGCCAGCAGCCAAGAATACGGGGAGGATGAGCAGTTCTTC
.	TRBV5-4	TRBJ2-2	.	CASSFPGENGELFF	TGTGCCAGCAGCTTCCCGGGAGAGAACGGGGAGCTGTTTTTT
.	TRBV28	TRBJ2-2	TRBD1	CASSFGSLWYRGNTGELFF	TGTGCCAGCAGTTTTGGTTCGTTGTGGTACAGGGGAAACACCGGGGAGCTGTTTTTT
.	TRBV7-3	TRBJ2-1	TRBD2	CASSLSGRQNEQFF	TGTGCCAGCAGCTTATCCGGGAGGCAAAATGAGCAGTTCTTC
.	TRBV21-1	TRBJ2-1	.	CASSYRAGGPKGNEQFF	TGTGCCAGCAGCTATCGAGCGGGAGGGCCTAAGGGTAATGAGCAGTTCTTC
.	TRBV5-4	TRBJ2-5	TRBD2	CASRAGTRLSETQYF	TGTGCCAGCAGGGCCGGGACTAGACTTTCGGAGACCCAGTACTTC
.	TRBV5-6	TRBJ2-7	.	CASSPVGRNYEQYF	TGTGCCAGCAGCCCCGTCGGCCGGAACTACGAGCAGTACTTC
.	TRBV15	TRBJ2-7	.	CATSRGTEVYEQYF	TGTGCCACCAGCAGAGGCACAGAGGTCTACGAGCAGTACTTC
.	TRBV5-1	TRBJ1-3	.	CASRLSPRGQPFSGNTIYF	TGCGCCAGCAGGTTGTCGCCCCGAGGACAGCCCTTTTCTGGAAACACCATATATTTT